The 20 T cell receptor beta chains given below trace back to one sample, sequenced in a study of beta chain features in type 1 diabetes. Study results and caveats: Among patients with Type 1 diabetes, TCRB CDR3s were moderately but significantly shorter in every one of the four CD4+ subsets.

No cognate antigen is known for these TCRs. cDNA synthesis used the whole RNA isolate, giving expressed TCRB sequences. Sequencing used immunoSEQ multiplex PCR; TCRdb keeps in-frame clones, though not all of them. The sample yields more than 250,000 clones, roughly 20% seen once. Specimen: naive CD4+ T cells from blood. The receptors shown here come from a woman aged 40 to 50 with type 1 diabetes.

This clone came up a few times. This chain connects TRBV5-1 to TRBJ2-2; D might be TRBD1 (5 bases). The CDR3 runs 12 residues. V lost 4 bases to trimming and J lost 7 bases, with 8 bases between them. Germline CDR1 SGHRS, CDR2 YFSETQ. This CDR3 is CASSPGLGELFF. Here the CDR3 DNA reads TGCGCCAGCAGCCCAGGGCTCGGGGAGCTGTTTTTT.

This clone was seen a handful of times. The chain has TRBV28 and TRBJ1-1; no firm D call. Trimming pared 8 bases from V and 1 base from J, leaving 5 bases between. The CDR3 consists of 11 residues. Germline loops: CDR1 MDHEN, CDR2 SYDVKM. The CDR3 region has the DNA TGTGCCAGCCAGTCGAACACTGAAGCTTTCTTT. Its translation is CASQSNTEAFF.

This clone occurred a few times. CDR3 in DNA: TGTGCCAGCAGCTTCCGGAGGGGAACTGAAGCTTTCTTT. Amino acids: CASSFRRGTEAFF. The V and J genes are TRBV5-6 and TRBJ1-1; maybe TRBD1 (5 bases). Trimming cost V 2 bases and J 5 bases, with 10 bases left between them. This CDR3 has 13 residues. Germline CDR1 is SGHDT and CDR2 is YYEEEE.

The rearrangement uses TRBV9 and TRBJ2-3; TRBD2 agrees at 8 bases. This CDR3 is 15 amino acids long. Germline CDR1 and CDR2: SGDLS and YYNGEE. V was pared by 4 bases and J by 5 bases, with 9 bases of the junction left unmatched. CDR3 DNA: TGTGCCAGCAGCCTTTTAGCGGGAAGGGTAGATACGCAGTATTTT. Amino acids: CASSLLAGRVDTQYF.

This clone has more than one count but fewer than ten. The CDR3 spells CASSLGRPTNTEAFF. CDR3 nucleotide sequence: TGTGCCAGCAGCTTGGGGCGTCCGACGAACACTGAAGCTTTCTTT. This chain uses TRBV7-3 with TRBJ1-1; TRBD1 is a possible D gene (5 bases). Germline CDR1 and CDR2: SGHTA and FQGTGA. The CDR3 is 15 residues long. V was trimmed by 3 bases and J by 1 base, leaving 12 bases between them.

For the CDR3, the DNA is TGTGCCAGCAGCTTAGTCCCGCCGGGAGAGTCCTACAATGAGCAGTTCTTC. Translated, it gives CASSLVPPGESYNEQFF. This chain connects TRBV7-3 to TRBJ2-1, with D tentatively TRBD2 (6 bases). This CDR3 contains 17 residues. Trimming took 2 bases from V and 1 from J, leaving 15 bases between them. Per germline, CDR1 SGHTA and CDR2 FQGTGA.

The rearrangement uses TRBV11-2 and TRBJ2-5; TRBD1 might be the D (5 bases). The V end was cut by 4 bases, the J end by 4 bases, with 13 bases between. Germline lookup yields CDR1 SGHAT and CDR2 FQNNGV. The CDR3 runs 14 residues. The CDR3 DNA is TGTGCCAGCAGCTCGACCTTGACAGTAGAGACCCAGTACTTC. It translates to CASSSTLTVETQYF.

CDR3 nucleotides: TGTGCCAGCAGCCCCCCAGGGTTGAACTATGGCTACACCTTC. Amino acid sequence: CASSPPGLNYGYTF. The gene calls are TRBV5-4 and TRBJ1-2, with D maybe TRBD1 (5 bases). Trimming removed 4 bases at V and 2 bases at J, with 12 bases between. This CDR3 spans 14 amino acids. In germline, CDR1 is SGHNT, CDR2 YYREEE (reference sequence).

This clone was observed a handful of times. V usage is TRBV5-1 and J usage is TRBJ2-1; tentative D call: TRBD2 (6 bases). CDR1 is SGHRS and CDR2 is YFSETQ in the germline V gene. CDR3 length: 15 amino acids. Trimming removed 0 bases from V and 6 bases from J, with 13 bases in between. Written as DNA, the CDR3 is TGCGCCAGCAGCTTGGGGCCAATGGGAGGCAATGAGCAGTTCTTC. It encodes CASSLGPMGGNEQFF.

The count of this clone is one. This chain uses TRBV5-6 with TRBJ2-7, with a tentative D call TRBD2 (5 bases). V was clipped by 6 bases and J by 8 bases, with 24 bases between them. This CDR3 is built from 15 residues. Germline V gene lookup returns CDR1 SGHDT and CDR2 YYEEEE. The CDR3 DNA reads as TGTGCCAGCACCCTAGTCCCGGACTTGCTGAGGAAGCAGTACTTC. Translated: CASTLVPDLLRKQYF.

A few counts support this clone. The chain carries TRBV4-1 and TRBJ2-3; D possibly corresponds to TRBD1 (6 bases). The germline V and J ends were trimmed by 3 bases and 6 bases, with 19 bases remaining between them. The CDR3 has 16 amino acids. Germline V lookup: CDR1 MGHRA, CDR2 YSYEKL. The CDR3 coding sequence is TGCGCCAGCAGCCACCTCCGGGCCTCAGGGGACGATACGCAGTATTTT. Amino acids: CASSHLRASGDDTQYF.

The V call is TRBV28, the J call TRBJ2-6; no clear D gene. CDR1 is MDHEN, CDR2 SYDVKM, per germline. V dropped 5 bases and J dropped 0 bases, with 17 bases sitting between them. This CDR3 comprises 18 residues. CDR3 bases: TGTGCCAGCAGTGCCTACTATCTTGGGTCCTCTGGGGCCAACGTCCTGACTTTC. The encoded protein is CASSAYYLGSSGANVLTF.

The chain is built from TRBV7-9 and TRBJ2-1; 9 positions agree with TRBD1. CDR1 is SEHNR, CDR2 FQNEAQ, per germline (reference sequence). Germline trimming cut 4 bases from V and 7 bases from J; bases unmatched to any gene: 2. This CDR3 region has 13 residues. CDR3 bases: TGTGCCAGCAGCTCCGGGACAGGGAATGAGCAGTTCTTC. Amino acids: CASSSGTGNEQFF. The full variable domain, rest sourced from reference TRBV7-9 and TRBJ2-1, is DTGVSQNPRHKITKRGQNVTFRCDPISEHNRLYWYRQTLGQGPEFLTYFQNEAQLEKSRLLSDRFSAERPKGSFSTLEIQRTEQGDSAMYLCASSSGTGNEQFFGPGTRLTVL.

This clone appeared a few times. The gene calls are TRBV23-1 and TRBJ2-2, with a weak D call TRBD2 (5 bases). TRBV23-1 is placed among ORFs of uncertain function. This CDR3 has 17 amino acids. Deletions cut 0 bases from V and 4 bases from J, with 15 bases between. The CDR3 nucleotides read TGCGCCAGCAGTCAATCTGAGGAGCGGAAATTCACCGGGGAGCTGTTTTTT. Encoded protein: CASSQSEERKFTGELFF.

This clone was detected only once. The rearrangement links TRBV15 to TRBJ2-7; 8 nucleotides match TRBD2. The CDR3 sequence is 14 residues long. The junction had 4 bases not matched to a gene; V was cut back by 1 base and J by 5 bases. Germline V gene lookup returns CDR1 LNHNV and CDR2 YYDKDF (reference sequence). The DNA for the CDR3 is TGTGCCACCAGCAGAGTGAGACTAGCGCACGAGCAGTACTTC. The encoded protein is CATSRVRLAHEQYF.

The CDR3 nucleotides are TGCGCCACCGCGACAGGGTCGGGCCAGCCCCAGCATTTT. Translating gives CATATGSGQPQHF. The V gene is TRBV5-1, the J gene TRBJ1-5, with 7 bases that match TRBD1. This CDR3 region has 13 residues. V trimming: 9 bases; J trimming: 7 bases; junction bases outside the gene matches: 10. Germline V gene sequence: CDR1 SGHRS, CDR2 YFSETQ.

The chain employs TRBV29-1 and TRBJ2-3; 13 bases are shared with TRBD2. The V segment lost 8 bases and the J segment 3 bases; nucleotides outside the gene matches: 8. Per germline, CDR1 SQVTM and CDR2 ANQGSEA. This CDR3 has 15 amino acids. Written as DNA, the CDR3 is TGCAGCTTCCACGGACTAGCGGGAGAGACAGATACGCAGTATTTT. Translated, it gives CSFHGLAGETDTQYF.

There are a few counts of this clone. The chain carries TRBV20-1 and TRBJ1-2, with D maybe TRBD1 (6 bases). Germline CDR1 is DFQATT and CDR2 is SNEGSKA (reference sequence). This CDR3 is built from 11 residues. In DNA form, the CDR3 reads TGCACCCGGGACAAATCCTATGGCTACACCTTC. Translating gives CTRDKSYGYTF.

The V and J genes are TRBV30 and TRBJ2-7; D not resolved. Germline CDR1 and CDR2: GTSNPN and SVGIG (reference sequence). V lost 5 bases to trimming and J lost 0 bases, with 8 bases between them. This CDR3 contains 12 residues. CDR3 region: CAWGPRSYEQYF. The CDR3 nucleotides are TGTGCCTGGGGGCCTCGCTCCTACGAGCAGTACTTC.

The chain combines TRBV7-2 with TRBJ1-1; a possible D gene is TRBD1 (5 bases). Trimming cost V 5 bases and J 2 bases, with 12 bases left between them. The CDR3 length is 14 residues. Germline CDR1 reads SGHTA; CDR2 reads FQGNSA. CDR3 protein: CASSPAGRNTEAFF. The CDR3 bases are TGTGCCAGCAGCCCGGCAGGGCGCAACACTGAAGCTTTCTTT. The variable domain in full, with the rest retrieved from reference TRBV7-2 and TRBJ1-1, is GAGVSQSPSNKVTEKGKDVELRCDPISGHTALYWYRQSLGQGLEFLIYFQGNSAPDKSGLPSDRFSAERTGGSVSTLTIQRTQQEDSAVYLCASSPAGRNTEAFFGQGTRLTVV.